These 19 T cell receptor beta chains came from one sample sequenced in a study of T cell repertoires in cytomegalovirus infection (dated by TCRdb to between 2018 and 2021). Sample treatment or condition, as interpreted from the label and publication: in vitro stimulation with specific CMV peptide epitopes to enrich CMV-specific T cells. Their specific antigens are unknown. The sequencer was an Illumina HiSeq 1500. TCRdb applied fastp at Q25 and MiXCR to the public reads, then kept only in-frame beta chains. All rows with the same CDR3 protein become a single entry with the most common DNA and genes. This sample is represented by 900,000 to 950,000 distinct CDR3 sequences; more than 25% of them were singletons. Of the sample, around 15% is held by the ten largest clones. The sample was cultured CD8+ T cells from PBMCs, taken from culture after CMV antigen stimulation. Every receptor here comes from a human donor in good health (CMV status not recorded). Some clones in this sample may be carry-over from other donors' samples.

V gene TRBV4-2 combines with J gene TRBJ1-1; tentative D call: TRBD1 (5 bases). Per the germline V gene, CDR1 is LGHNA and CDR2 is YNFKEQ. The V end lost 1 base, the J end lost 1 base, and 13 bases lay between the germline ends. This CDR3 comprises 16 residues. In DNA, the CDR3 is TGTGCCAGCAGCCAAGCCTCGGGGGTTGCGAACACTGAAGCTTTCTTT. Protein sequence: CASSQASGVANTEAFF.

This clonotype was recorded a few times. The J gene is TRBJ2-7, the V gene TRBV7-9, with 7 bases that match TRBD1. Germline V gives CDR1 SEHNR, CDR2 FQNEAQ (reference sequence). The CDR3 extends over 16 amino acids. The J segment lost 0 bases and the V segment lost 5 bases, leaving 10 bases of the junction unmatched. The CDR3 DNA is TGTGCCAGCAGCCCCCACAGGGGTCAAAACTCCTACGAGCAGTACTTC. Protein sequence: CASSPHRGQNSYEQYF.

In this sample, this clonotype turned up a few times. This chain links TRBV4-3 with TRBJ2-3, with D hard to call. The length of the CDR3 is 17 residues. V lost 4 bases, J lost 2 bases, and 19 bases lay in between. From germline, CDR1 is LGHNA and CDR2 YSLEER. The CDR3 coding sequence is TGCGCCAGCAGCCCCAATAGGCTTCTCGCGGTCACAGATACGCAGTATTTT. Its translation is CASSPNRLLAVTDTQYF.

The gene calls are TRBV19 and TRBJ1-1, with 8 nucleotides matching TRBD1. V was clipped by 5 bases and J by 3 bases; unmatched bases: 11. The germline V gene has CDR1 LNHDA and CDR2 SQIVND (reference sequence). The CDR3 has 16 amino acids. The CDR3 region is CASSAGTGRGDTEAFF. In DNA, the CDR3 is TGTGCCAGTAGTGCCGGGACAGGCAGGGGAGACACTGAAGCTTTCTTT.

The genes are TRBV3-1 and TRBJ2-3, with TRBD2 matching 7 bases. The CDR3 has 15 residues. In germline, CDR1 is LGHDT, CDR2 YNNKEL (reference sequence). J gave up 5 bases and V 4 bases, and 9 bases lay outside the gene matches. As DNA, the CDR3 is TGTGCCAGCAGCCGTCTGGGAGGGGCAGAAGATACGCAGTATTTT. Its translation is CASSRLGGAEDTQYF.

This rearrangement joins TRBV6-1 to TRBJ1-2; D might be TRBD1 (6 bases). The germline V gene encodes CDR1 MNHNS and CDR2 SASEGT. V lost 8 bases to trimming and J lost 4 bases, with 20 bases between them. The CDR3 consists of 15 residues. The CDR3 DNA follows: TGTGCCAGCGAAAGTGACCTTACAGGGTCCTATGGCTACACCTTC. It specifies CASESDLTGSYGYTF.

The chain recombines TRBV6-6 with TRBJ1-5; D call uncertain. The germline gives CDR1 MNHNY, CDR2 SVGAGI (reference sequence). The CDR3 contains 15 residues. V was clipped by 0 bases and J by 2 bases, with 8 bases between them. The CDR3 loop reads CASSYSTDRNQPQHF. Written as DNA, the CDR3 is TGTGCCAGCAGTTACTCTACAGACCGCAATCAGCCCCAGCATTTT.

Turning to this clonotype: The final CDR3 position lacks the conserved phenylalanine or tryptophan, pointing to a likely read error. The chain couples TRBV7-6 to TRBJ1-4; no clear D gene. Germline CDR1 is SGHVS and CDR2 is FNYEAQ. V gave up 2 bases and J gave up 6 bases, with 10 bases separating them. The CDR3 sequence is 14 residues long. Here the CDR3 DNA reads TGTGCCAGCAGCTTAAGGGCCGGGGATGAAAAACTGTTTGTT. Translated, it gives CASSLRAGDEKLFV.

In this sample, this clonotype turned up many times. This chain uses TRBV7-9 with TRBJ2-1; possible D gene TRBD2, 5 bases. Germline V gene sequence: CDR1 SEHNR, CDR2 FQNEAQ (reference sequence). The germline V and J ends were trimmed by 4 bases and 0 bases, with 13 bases remaining between them. The CDR3 has 16 amino acids. The CDR3 DNA is TGTGCCAGCAGCTCTCGGGTAGGGAGCTCCTACAATGAGCAGTTCTTC. Encoded protein: CASSSRVGSSYNEQFF.

V is TRBV4-1 and J is TRBJ1-1; 8 bases are a match to TRBD1. CDR3 length: 12 residues. The V gene end was trimmed by 5 bases and the J gene end by 6 bases; junction bases not matched to a gene: 2. CDR1 MGHRA and CDR2 YSYEKL come from the germline V gene. The CDR3 sequence is CASSNRGAEAFF. The CDR3 DNA follows: TGCGCCAGCAGCAACAGGGGGGCTGAAGCTTTCTTT.

The J gene is TRBJ1-6, the V gene TRBV6-2 or TRBV6-3; TRBD1 matches at 7 bases. Germline-derived CDR1 and CDR2 are MNHEY and SVGEGT. This CDR3 is 15 amino acids long. With V trimmed by 6 bases and J by 9 bases, 11 bases remained unmatched. CDR3 DNA sequence: TGTGCCAGCAGCCTTTTGCAGGGGGAACCTTCACCCCTCCACTTT. This sequence encodes CASSLLQGEPSPLHF.

This clonotype was seen ten or more times. The rearrangement links TRBV7-3 to TRBJ2-1, with D perhaps assigned TRBD1 or TRBD2 (5 bases each). This CDR3 spans 13 amino acids. V lost 2 bases, J lost 6 bases, and 8 bases lay in between. CDR1 and CDR2 from the germline V gene are SGHTA and FQGTGA. DNA of the CDR3: TGTGCCAGCAGCTTACCCGGGGCCAATGAGCAGTTCTTC. This gives the protein CASSLPGANEQFF.

This clonotype came up once. The V call is TRBV4-2, the J call TRBJ1-1; possible D gene TRBD1, 6 bases. Trimming cost V 3 bases and J 5 bases, with 13 bases left between them. CDR1 and CDR2 from the germline V gene are LGHNA and YNFKEQ. This CDR3 contains 14 residues. This CDR3 is CASSQIGGGTEAFF. In DNA, the CDR3 is TGTGCCAGCAGCCAGATCGGAGGGGGGACTGAAGCTTTCTTT.

The V and J genes are TRBV25-1 and TRBJ1-5; D may be TRBD1 (6 bases). V was pared by 4 bases and J by 2 bases, with 9 bases between. CDR3 size: 14 residues. Germline-derived CDR1 and CDR2 are MGHDK and SYGVNS. As DNA, the CDR3 is TGTGCCAGCAGTGGCAGGGGTCGCAATCAGCCCCAGCATTTT. This codes for CASSGRGRNQPQHF. The whole variable domain, remainder taken from reference TRBV25-1 and TRBJ1-5, is EADIYQTPRYLVIGTGKKITLECSQTMGHDKMYWYQQDPGMELHLIHYSYGVNSTEKGDLSSESTVSRIRTEHFPLTLESARPSHTSQYLCASSGRGRNQPQHFGDGTRLSIL.

The chain uses TRBV6-2 or TRBV6-3 and TRBJ2-7, with 8 bases lining up with TRBD1. J gave up 5 bases and V 7 bases, and 7 bases lay outside the gene matches. The CDR3 is 13 residues long. The germline gives CDR1 MNHEY, CDR2 SVGEGT. The CDR3 region is CASTPSTGDEQYV. As DNA, the CDR3 is TGTGCCAGCACCCCATCGACAGGGGACGAGCAGTACGTC.

The chain joins TRBV7-9 to TRBJ2-4; 7 nucleotides match TRBD2. The CDR3 totals 16 residues. Germline V gene lookup returns CDR1 SEHNR and CDR2 FQNEAQ (reference sequence). After removal of 5 bases from V and 0 bases from J, the junction contained 7 bases not matched to a gene. CDR3 loop: CASSGEGRAAKNIQYF. The CDR3 DNA follows: TGTGCCAGCAGCGGAGAGGGGAGGGCAGCCAAAAACATTCAGTACTTC.

There are a few counts of this clonotype. This chain uses TRBV9 with TRBJ1-2, with a possible D match to TRBD1 (6 bases). V was shortened by 3 bases and J by 4 bases, with 10 bases between the two germline ends. The CDR3 extends over 13 amino acids. Germline-derived CDR1 and CDR2 are SGDLS and YYNGEE. The CDR3 DNA is TGTGCCAGCAGCGCTGGGGGCTTCTATGGCTACACCTTC. Translated: CASSAGGFYGYTF.

To note about this clonotype: An end of the junction does not agree with germline; a read error may underlie this. The chain employs TRBV7-9 and TRBJ2-1; 9 nucleotides align to TRBD1. This CDR3 comprises 16 residues. CDR1 is SEHNR and CDR2 is FQNEAQ in the germline V gene (reference sequence). CDR3 sequence: CVSSLPLGQGRTQQFF. The CDR3 DNA reads as TGTGTCAGCAGCTTACCCCTTGGACAGGGGAGGACTCAGCAGTTCTTC. Together with reference TRBV7-9 and TRBJ2-1, the CDR3 gives the full variable domain: DTGVSQNPRHKITKRGQNVTFRCDPISEHNRLYWYRQTLGQGPEFLTYFQNEAQLEKSRLLSDRFSAERPKGSFSTLEIQRTEQGDSAMYLCVSSLPLGQGRTQQFFGPGTRLTVL.

The rearrangement joins TRBV4-1 to TRBJ1-6; TRBD1 matches 7 bases. Germline loops: CDR1 MGHRA, CDR2 YSYEKL. The CDR3 covers 15 residues. Trimming took 0 bases from V and 6 from J; bases not matched to a gene: 2. DNA for the CDR3: TGCGCCAGCAGCCAAGAAGGGGGCAGTAATTCACCCCTCCACTTT. Its protein product is CASSQEGGSNSPLHF.